This T cell receptor beta chain emerged from a study of T cells after yellow fever vaccination. Study-wide findings and caveats: Repertoires sorted by FACS could include abundant clonotypes that are contaminants from the bulk population.

TCR cDNA was made by 5'RACE template switching, adding a universal primer site and UMIs. TCRdb passed the 5' RACE reads through MiXCR, listing each CDR3 protein once. The sample lists 170,000 or so distinct CDR3 sequences; about 6.2% were seen once. This clonotype occurred many times. Its target is not known. Germline lookup yields CDR1 SGHDN and CDR2 FVKESK. The CDR3 length is 14 residues. With V trimmed by 5 bases and J by 4 bases, 3 bases remained unmatched. The chain is built from TRBV14 and TRBJ2-5; the match to TRBD2 covers 11 bases. This receptor was identified in a man between 18 and 29 years old who received the YFV17D yellow fever vaccine. The input for sequencing was CD4+ T cells sorted from PBMCs, taken on the day of the first yellow fever vaccination. This CDR3 is CASSYLAGGETQYF. CDR3 DNA: TGTGCCAGCAGCTACCTAGCGGGGGGAGAGACCCAGTACTTC. The full variable domain, its missing parts supplied by reference TRBV14 and TRBJ2-5, is EAGVTQFPSHSVIEKGQTVTLRCDPISGHDNLYWYRRVMGKEIKFLLHFVKESKQDESGMPNNRFLAERTGGTYSTLKVQPAELEDSGVYFCASSYLAGGETQYFGPGTRLLVL.